A single sample is the source of the 10 T cell receptor beta chains below, sequenced in a study of T cell responses to AZD1222 COVID-19 vaccine. TCRdb's table, derived via immunoSEQ multiplex PCR, lists solely in-frame clones and lacks some. The sample lists roughly 80,000 clones; about nine tenths were seen once. This sample comprised peripheral blood, obtained 28 days after the second AZD1222 dose. These receptors all stem from an adult who received the AZD1222 COVID-19 vaccine.

The V gene is TRBV19, the J gene TRBJ1-2; D ambiguous. Trimming removed 0 bases from V and 3 bases from J, with 8 bases in between. This CDR3 spans 14 amino acids. Per germline, CDR1 LNHDA and CDR2 SQIVND (reference sequence). The chain's CDR3 is CASSIEGIYYGYTF. As DNA, the CDR3 is TGTGCCAGTAGTATAGAGGGGATTTACTATGGCTACACCTTC.

The V gene is TRBV30, the J gene TRBJ1-2; TRBD1 aligns across 9 bases. The CDR3 sequence is 15 residues long. Germline trimming cut 1 base from V and 4 bases from J; bases unmatched to any gene: 7. The germline V gene has CDR1 GTSNPN and CDR2 SVGIG (reference sequence). The CDR3 sequence: CAWSAGTGMIYGYTF. The CDR3 region has the DNA TGTGCCTGGAGTGCCGGGACAGGGATGATCTATGGCTACACCTTC.

The chain employs TRBV24-1 and TRBJ2-1, with 9 nucleotides matching TRBD2. Germline CDR1 KGHDR, CDR2 SFDVKD. Losses at the gene ends were 4 bases for V and 3 bases for J; bases not matched to a gene: 6. The CDR3 loop spans 16 amino acids. The DNA for the CDR3 is TGTGCCACCAGTGACCGAACTAGCGGGCTCTACAATGAGCAGTTCTTC. Amino acids: CATSDRTSGLYNEQFF.

The rearrangement uses TRBV5-6 and TRBJ2-7; no clear D gene. The germline gives CDR1 SGHDT, CDR2 YYEEEE. The CDR3 totals 11 residues. Trimming left V 3 bases short and J 2 bases short, with 3 bases between. CDR3 coding DNA: TGTGCCAGCAGCTATGCCTACGAGCAGTACTTC. Protein sequence: CASSYAYEQYF.

This chain joins TRBV11-3 and TRBJ1-1, with D tentatively TRBD1 (6 bases). V was shortened by 3 bases and J by 6 bases, with 11 bases between the two germline ends. The length of the CDR3 is 13 residues. Per the germline V gene, CDR1 is SGHNT and CDR2 is YENEEA. The CDR3 nucleotides read TGTGCCAGCAGCTTGGGGGCGCGGGCTGAAGCTTTCTTT. Its protein is CASSLGARAEAFF.

This chain connects TRBV7-8 to TRBJ1-2, with D uncertain. The CDR3 contains 13 residues. Trimming left V 0 bases short and J 8 bases short, with 10 bases between. Germline V gene data show CDR1 as SGHVS and CDR2 as FQNEAQ. In nucleotides, the CDR3 is TGTGCCAGCAGCTTAGCCAACCTCGGCGGCTACACCTTC. This codes for CASSLANLGGYTF.

This sequence joins TRBV27 and TRBJ1-4, with D possibly being TRBD1 (6 bases). The CDR3 runs 15 residues. V was shortened by 5 bases and J by 8 bases, with 18 bases between the two germline ends. Germline values: CDR1 MNHEY, CDR2 SMNVEV (reference sequence). CDR3 sequence (DNA): TGTGCCAGCAGTATGCGGGACACCCATAAAGAAAAACTGTTTTTT. It is translated as CASSMRDTHKEKLFF. Full variable domain (outside the CDR3, taken from reference TRBV27 and TRBJ1-4): EAQVTQNPRYLITVTGKKLTVTCSQNMNHEYMSWYRQDPGLGLRQIYYSMNVEVTDKGDVPEGYKVSRKEKRNFPLILESPSPNQTSLYFCASSMRDTHKEKLFFGSGTQLSVL.

The chain employs TRBV7-2 and TRBJ2-3; D remains unclear. The CDR3 is 15 residues long. The germline gives CDR1 SGHTA, CDR2 FQGNSA. V lost 5 bases, J lost 1 base, and 13 bases lay in between. This chain's CDR3 is CASSPSVDRTDTQYF. CDR3 DNA sequence: TGTGCCAGCAGCCCGTCTGTGGACCGCACAGATACGCAGTATTTT.

V is TRBV29-1 and J is TRBJ2-7, with 7 bases aligning to TRBD2. V lost 6 bases, J lost 2 bases, and 4 bases stayed unmatched. CDR1 is SQVTM and CDR2 is ANQGSEA in the germline V gene. This CDR3 is built from 12 residues. The DNA of the CDR3 is TGCAGCGTGGCTAGCGGTACCTACGAGCAGTACTTC. This codes for CSVASGTYEQYF.

V is TRBV30 and J is TRBJ2-7; TRBD1 aligns across 8 bases. CDR3 length: 16 amino acids. Germline assignment: CDR1 GTSNPN and CDR2 SVGIG (reference sequence). The junction had 12 bases not matched to a gene; V was cut back by 1 base and J by 4 bases. The CDR3 nucleotides are TGTGCCTGGAGTGGGTACTCGGACAGGGACTTATACGAGCAGTACTTC. Residues: CAWSGYSDRDLYEQYF.